A selection of T cell receptor beta chains follows, all from one sample in a study of blood T cell repertoires in COVID-19. Only in-frame clones appear in the TCRdb table, and some are missing; sequencing was by immunoSEQ multiplex PCR. The profile covers approximately 300,000 clones, with 90% appearing a single time and roughly 3.9% taken by the ten largest. Sequencing was carried out using PBMCs or T cells enriched from blood (not recorded which). The receptors were gathered from a woman aged 25 to 39 who had been exposed to COVID-19. Both conserved end residues are part of each CDR3. The D gene is left open where the match is weak. Expanded clones are given a class, and other clones once, few, many or no size at all.

d_call: NA
j_call: TRBJ1-3
v_call: TRBV4-2
clone_size: NA
cdr3_aa: CASGTFYGNTIYF
cdr3_nt: TGTGCCAGCGGGACATTCTACGGAAACACCATATATTTT

d_call: TRBD1
j_call: TRBJ2-1
v_call: TRBV24-1
clone_size: NA
cdr3_aa: CATSDSTGTVRGEQFF
cdr3_nt: TGTGCCACCAGTGATTCTACCGGGACAGTGAGGGGTGAGCAGTTCTTC

d_call: NA
j_call: TRBJ2-5
v_call: TRBV7-2
clone_size: NA
cdr3_aa: CASSLRRETQYF
cdr3_nt: TGTGCCAGCAGCTTAAGGAGAGAGACCCAGTACTTC

d_call: TRBD1
j_call: TRBJ2-7
v_call: TRBV10-2
clone_size: once
cdr3_aa: CASSAPRQGRSYEQYF
cdr3_nt: TGCGCCAGCAGTGCTCCGCGACAGGGGCGCTCCTACGAGCAGTACTTC

d_call: TRBD1
j_call: TRBJ2-7
v_call: TRBV11-1
clone_size: once
cdr3_aa: CASSLTDRVTYEQYF
cdr3_nt: TGTGCCAGCAGCTTGACAGACAGGGTTACCTACGAGCAGTACTTC

d_call: TRBD1
j_call: TRBJ1-1
v_call: TRBV13
clone_size: NA
cdr3_aa: CASVNRGMTEAFF
cdr3_nt: TGTGCCAGCGTGAACAGGGGGATGACTGAAGCTTTCTTT

d_call: TRBD1
j_call: TRBJ1-4
v_call: TRBV7-8
clone_size: NA
cdr3_aa: CASSIQGAGSLEKLFF
cdr3_nt: TGTGCCAGCAGCATCCAGGGGGCAGGAAGTCTCGAAAAACTGTTTTTT

d_call: NA
j_call: TRBJ2-1
v_call: TRBV4-1
clone_size: NA
cdr3_aa: CASRAPGQGSYNEQFF
cdr3_nt: TGCGCCAGCAGGGCGCCGGGACAAGGGAGCTACAATGAGCAGTTCTTC

d_call: NA
j_call: TRBJ2-7
v_call: TRBV7-2
clone_size: NA
cdr3_aa: CASSSARSLGYEQYF
cdr3_nt: TGTGCCAGCAGTTCAGCCAGGTCACTAGGGTACGAGCAGTACTTC

d_call: NA
j_call: TRBJ2-1
v_call: TRBV5-6
clone_size: NA
cdr3_aa: CASSLMELVGNEQFF
cdr3_nt: TGTGCCAGCAGCTTGATGGAACTAGTGGGCAATGAGCAGTTCTTC

d_call: NA
j_call: TRBJ1-1
v_call: TRBV5-1
clone_size: NA
cdr3_aa: CASSLEWGRVNTEAFF
cdr3_nt: TGCGCCAGCAGCTTGGAATGGGGCAGGGTAAACACTGAAGCTTTCTTT

d_call: NA
j_call: TRBJ1-2
v_call: TRBV15
clone_size: NA
cdr3_aa: CATSRVTSTRGYTF
cdr3_nt: TGTGCCACCAGCAGGGTGACATCCACTCGGGGCTACACCTTC

d_call: NA
j_call: TRBJ1-2
v_call: TRBV19
clone_size: NA
cdr3_aa: CASSISNAGEYYGYTF
cdr3_nt: TGTGCCAGTAGTATCTCGAACGCGGGAGAGTACTATGGCTACACCTTC

d_call: TRBD1
j_call: TRBJ2-5
v_call: TRBV6-5
clone_size: NA
cdr3_aa: CASATGAGKTQYF
cdr3_nt: TGTGCCAGCGCGACAGGGGCGGGAAAGACCCAGTACTTC

d_call: TRBD1
j_call: TRBJ1-2
v_call: TRBV7-9
clone_size: NA
cdr3_aa: CASSFGPDRKDINYGYTF
cdr3_nt: TGTGCCAGCAGCTTCGGGCCGGACAGGAAAGACATTAACTATGGCTACACCTTC

d_call: TRBD1
j_call: TRBJ1-4
v_call: TRBV10-3
clone_size: NA
cdr3_aa: CAISESRGGMVANEKLFF
cdr3_nt: TGTGCCATCAGTGAGTCTAGAGGGGGCATGGTTGCTAATGAAAAACTGTTTTTT

d_call: NA
j_call: TRBJ1-3
v_call: TRBV9
clone_size: NA
cdr3_aa: CASSGQVSGNTIYF
cdr3_nt: TGTGCCAGCAGCGGGCAAGTCTCTGGAAACACCATATATTTT